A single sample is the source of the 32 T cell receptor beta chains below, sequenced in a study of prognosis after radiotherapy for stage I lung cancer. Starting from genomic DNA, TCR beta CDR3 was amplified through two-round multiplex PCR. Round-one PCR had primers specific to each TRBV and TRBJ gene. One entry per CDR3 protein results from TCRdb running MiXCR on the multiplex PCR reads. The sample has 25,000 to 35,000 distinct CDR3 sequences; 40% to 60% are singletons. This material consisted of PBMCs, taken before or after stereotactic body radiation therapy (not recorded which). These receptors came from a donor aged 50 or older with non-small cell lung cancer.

CDR3 sequence reads: CASSQGVNENEQFF. CDR3 DNA: TGCGCCAGCAGCCAGGGGGTCAATGAGAATGAGCAGTTCTTC. The chain has TRBV4-3 and TRBJ2-1; D could derive from TRBD1 or TRBD2 (5 bases each). CDR1 is LGHNA, CDR2 YSLEER, per germline. This CDR3 has 14 amino acids. V lost 3 bases and J 7 bases, leaving 13 bases between the germline ends.

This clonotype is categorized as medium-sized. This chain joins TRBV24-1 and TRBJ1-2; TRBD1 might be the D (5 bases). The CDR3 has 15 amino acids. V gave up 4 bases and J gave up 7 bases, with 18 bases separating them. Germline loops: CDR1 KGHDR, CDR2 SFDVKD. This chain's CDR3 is CATSDSGTAFGGYTF. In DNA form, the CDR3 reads TGTGCCACCAGTGACTCCGGGACGGCTTTCGGTGGCTACACCTTC.

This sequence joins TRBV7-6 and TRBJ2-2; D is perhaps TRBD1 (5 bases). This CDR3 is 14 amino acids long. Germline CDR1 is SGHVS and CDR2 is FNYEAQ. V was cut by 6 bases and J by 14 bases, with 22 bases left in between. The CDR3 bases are TGTGCCAGCAGAAATCCAGGGTCCACCGGTGATCTGTTTTTT. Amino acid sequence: CASRNPGSTGDLFF.

The CDR3 protein is CASSLGGGPGEQYF. CDR3 bases: TGCGCCAGCAGCTTGGGAGGGGGGCCGGGAGAGCAGTACTTC. This chain joins TRBV5-1 and TRBJ2-7, with D perhaps given as TRBD1 or TRBD2 (6 bases each). Trimming removed 0 bases from V and 7 bases from J, with 14 bases in between. Germline CDR1 is SGHRS and CDR2 is YFSETQ. CDR3 length equals 14 residues.

CDR3 bases: TGTGCCAGCAGCCGTACCGGGACAGTTGAAGCTTTCTTT. It yields the protein CASSRTGTVEAFF. This rearrangement joins TRBV5-5 to TRBJ1-1, with 7 bases aligning to TRBD1. The trim removed 4 bases at V and 7 bases at J, leaving 7 bases unmatched. The CDR3 length is 13 residues. Germline loops: CDR1 SGHKS, CDR2 YYEKEE (reference sequence).

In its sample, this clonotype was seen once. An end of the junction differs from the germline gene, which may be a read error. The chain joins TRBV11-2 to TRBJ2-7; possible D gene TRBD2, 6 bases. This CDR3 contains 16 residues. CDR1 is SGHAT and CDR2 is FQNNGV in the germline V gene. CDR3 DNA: TGTGCCAGCAGCTTACCGACTAGTCGCTTTGCGGATGAGCAGTGCTTC. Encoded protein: CASSLPTSRFADEQCF. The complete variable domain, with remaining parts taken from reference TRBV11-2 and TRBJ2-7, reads EAGVAQSPRYKIIEKRQSVAFWCNPISGHATLYWYQQILGQGPKLLIQFQNNGVVDDSQLPKDRFSAERLKGVDSTLKIQPAKLEDSAVYLCASSLPTSRFADEQCFGPGTRLTVT.

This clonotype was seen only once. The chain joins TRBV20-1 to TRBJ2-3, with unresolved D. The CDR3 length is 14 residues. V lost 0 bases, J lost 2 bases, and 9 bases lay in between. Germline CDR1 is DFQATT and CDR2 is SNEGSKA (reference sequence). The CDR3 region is CSARDVRSTDTQYF. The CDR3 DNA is TGCAGTGCTAGAGATGTCAGGTCCACAGATACGCAGTATTTT.

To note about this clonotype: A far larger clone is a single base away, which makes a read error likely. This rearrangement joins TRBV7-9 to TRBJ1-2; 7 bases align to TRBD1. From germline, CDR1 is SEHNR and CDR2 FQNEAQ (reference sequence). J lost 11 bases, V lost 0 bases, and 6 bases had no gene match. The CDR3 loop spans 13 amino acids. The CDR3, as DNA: TGTGCCAGCAGCTTAGCCCGGGACAGTAGGTACACCTTC. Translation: CASSLARDSRYTF. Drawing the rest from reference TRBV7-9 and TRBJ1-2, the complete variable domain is DTGVSQNPRHKITKRGQNVTFRCDPISEHNRLYWYRQTLGQGPEFLTYFQNEAQLEKSRLLSDRFSAERPKGSFSTLEIQRTEQGDSAMYLCASSLARDSRYTFGSGTRLTVV.

Written as DNA, the CDR3 is TGTGCCAGCATATGGGCAGGGTACACCGGGGAGCTGTTTTTT. Its translation is CASIWAGYTGELFF. This chain uses TRBV6-1 with TRBJ2-2, with a weak D call TRBD1 (5 bases). The germline V gene has CDR1 MNHNS and CDR2 SASEGT. The V gene lost 7 bases and the J gene lost 3 bases, with 12 bases spanning the gap. The CDR3 contains 14 residues.

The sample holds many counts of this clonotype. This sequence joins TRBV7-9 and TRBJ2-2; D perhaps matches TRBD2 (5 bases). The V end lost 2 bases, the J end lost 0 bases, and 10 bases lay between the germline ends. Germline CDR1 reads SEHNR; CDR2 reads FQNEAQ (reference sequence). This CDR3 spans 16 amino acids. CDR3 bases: TGTGCCAGCAGCTTATCCGCAGCGGCGAACACCGGGGAGCTGTTTTTT. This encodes CASSLSAAANTGELFF.

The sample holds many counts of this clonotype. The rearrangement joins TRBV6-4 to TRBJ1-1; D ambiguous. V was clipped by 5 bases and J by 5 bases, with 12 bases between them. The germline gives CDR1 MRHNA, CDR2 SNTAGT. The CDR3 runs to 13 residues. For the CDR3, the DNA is TGTGCCAGCAGTCTGGAGATGGGGACTGAAGCTTTCTTT. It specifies CASSLEMGTEAFF.

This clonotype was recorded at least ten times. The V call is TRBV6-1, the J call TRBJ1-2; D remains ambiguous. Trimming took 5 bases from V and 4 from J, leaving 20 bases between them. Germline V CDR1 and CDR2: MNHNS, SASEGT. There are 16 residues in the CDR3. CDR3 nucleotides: TGTGCCAGCAGTTATGGTCAGGCCGCCCTCGGCTATGGCTACACCTTC. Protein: CASSYGQAALGYGYTF.

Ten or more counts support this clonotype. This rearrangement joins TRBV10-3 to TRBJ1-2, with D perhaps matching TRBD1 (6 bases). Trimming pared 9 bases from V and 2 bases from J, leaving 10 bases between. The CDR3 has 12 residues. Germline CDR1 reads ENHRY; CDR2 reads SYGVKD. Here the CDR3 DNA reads TGTGCCATAGGACAGTCGAACTATGGCTACACCTTC. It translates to CAIGQSNYGYTF.

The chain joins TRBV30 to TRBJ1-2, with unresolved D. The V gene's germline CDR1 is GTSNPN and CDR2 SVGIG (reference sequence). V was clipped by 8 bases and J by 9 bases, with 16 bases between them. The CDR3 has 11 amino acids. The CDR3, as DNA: TGTGCCCTGAGGTGGGGAGCATGCTACACCTTC. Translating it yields CALRWGACYTF.

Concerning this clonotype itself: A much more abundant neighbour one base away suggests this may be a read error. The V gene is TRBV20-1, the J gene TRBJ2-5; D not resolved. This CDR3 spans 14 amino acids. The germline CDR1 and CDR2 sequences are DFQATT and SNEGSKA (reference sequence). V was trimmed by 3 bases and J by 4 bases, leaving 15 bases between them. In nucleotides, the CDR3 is TGCAGTGCTAGGTCCGGCCTGCCGGTAGAGACCCAGTACTTC. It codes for CSARSGLPVETQYF.

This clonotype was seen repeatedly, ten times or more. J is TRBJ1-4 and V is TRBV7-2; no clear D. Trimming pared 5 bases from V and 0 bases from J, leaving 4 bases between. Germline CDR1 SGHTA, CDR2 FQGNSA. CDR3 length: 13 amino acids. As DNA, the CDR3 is TGTGCCAGCAGCCTCGCAACTAATGAAAAACTGTTTTTT. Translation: CASSLATNEKLFF.

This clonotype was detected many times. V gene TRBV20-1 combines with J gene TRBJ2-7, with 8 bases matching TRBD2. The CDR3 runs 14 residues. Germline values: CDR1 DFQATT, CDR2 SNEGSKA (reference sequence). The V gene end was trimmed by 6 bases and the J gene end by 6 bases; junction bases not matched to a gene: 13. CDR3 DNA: TGCAGTGCCGGAGTTAGCGGGACCCCAGCCGAGCAGTACTTC. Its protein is CSAGVSGTPAEQYF.

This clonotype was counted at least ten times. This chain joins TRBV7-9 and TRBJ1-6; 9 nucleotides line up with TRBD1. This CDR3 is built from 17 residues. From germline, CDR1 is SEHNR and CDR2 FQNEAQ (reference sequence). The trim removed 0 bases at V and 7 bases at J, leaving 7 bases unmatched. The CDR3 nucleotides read TGTGCCAGCAGCTTAGCGCAGGGGACAGGGACCAATTCACCCCTCCACTTT. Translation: CASSLAQGTGTNSPLHF.

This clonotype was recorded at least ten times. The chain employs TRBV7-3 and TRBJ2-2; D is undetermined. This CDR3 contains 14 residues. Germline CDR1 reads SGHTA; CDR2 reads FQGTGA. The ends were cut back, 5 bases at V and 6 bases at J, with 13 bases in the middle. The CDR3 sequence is CASSRINTAGELFF. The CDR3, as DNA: TGTGCCAGCAGCCGAATAAACACGGCCGGGGAGCTGTTTTTT.

This CDR3 reads CASSLTGGAAGGNEQFF. As DNA, the CDR3 is TGCGCCAGCAGCTTGACAGGGGGCGCAGCGGGAGGGAATGAGCAGTTCTTC. The chain carries TRBV5-1 and TRBJ2-1; a possible D gene is TRBD2 (10 bases). Germline lookup yields CDR1 SGHRS and CDR2 YFSETQ. The CDR3 consists of 17 residues. Trimming took 1 base from V and 7 from J, leaving 21 bases between them.

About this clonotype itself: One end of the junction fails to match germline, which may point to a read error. CDR3: CVSTKVFPQPQHF. CDR3 DNA: TGTGTCAGCACCAAGGTATTTCCTCAGCCCCAGCATTTT. This sequence joins TRBV6-1 and TRBJ1-5; D remains unclear. Germline V gene sequence: CDR1 MNHNS, CDR2 SASEGT. CDR3 length equals 13 residues.

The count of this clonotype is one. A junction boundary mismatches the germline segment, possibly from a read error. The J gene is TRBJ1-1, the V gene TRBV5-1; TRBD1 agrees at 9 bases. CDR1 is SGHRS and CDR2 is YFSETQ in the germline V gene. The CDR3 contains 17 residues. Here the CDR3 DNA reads TGCGCCAGCAGCTTAAGGGGGACAGGGACACTGAACACTGAATCTTTCTTT. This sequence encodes CASSLRGTGTLNTESFF.

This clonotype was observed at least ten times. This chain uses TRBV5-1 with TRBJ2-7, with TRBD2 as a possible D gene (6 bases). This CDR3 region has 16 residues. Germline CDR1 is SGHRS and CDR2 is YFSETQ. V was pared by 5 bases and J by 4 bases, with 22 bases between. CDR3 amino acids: CASRSFSGWTPYEQYF. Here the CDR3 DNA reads TGCGCCAGCAGATCCTTTAGCGGATGGACGCCTTACGAGCAGTACTTC. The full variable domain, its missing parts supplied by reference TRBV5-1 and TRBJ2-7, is KAGVTQTPRYLIKTRGQQVTLSCSPISGHRSVSWYQQTPGQGLQFLFEYFSETQRNKGNFPGRFSGRQFSNSRSEMNVSTLELGDSALYLCASRSFSGWTPYEQYFGPGTRLTVT.

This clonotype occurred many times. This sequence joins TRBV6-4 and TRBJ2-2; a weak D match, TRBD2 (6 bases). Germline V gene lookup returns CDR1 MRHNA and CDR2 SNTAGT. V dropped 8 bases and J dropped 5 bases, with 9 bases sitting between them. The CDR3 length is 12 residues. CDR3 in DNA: TGTGCCAGCTCGGGGGATACCGGGGAGCTGTTTTTT. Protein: CASSGDTGELFF.

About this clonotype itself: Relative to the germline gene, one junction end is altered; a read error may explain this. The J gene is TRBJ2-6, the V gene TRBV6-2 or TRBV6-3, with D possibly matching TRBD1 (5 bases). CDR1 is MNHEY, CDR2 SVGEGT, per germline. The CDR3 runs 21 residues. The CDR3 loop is CASRLLPLPSRSLRGANVLTF. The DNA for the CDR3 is TGTGCCAGCAGACTATTACCCCTACCTTCCAGGTCCCTTCGTGGGGCCAACGTACTGACTTTC.

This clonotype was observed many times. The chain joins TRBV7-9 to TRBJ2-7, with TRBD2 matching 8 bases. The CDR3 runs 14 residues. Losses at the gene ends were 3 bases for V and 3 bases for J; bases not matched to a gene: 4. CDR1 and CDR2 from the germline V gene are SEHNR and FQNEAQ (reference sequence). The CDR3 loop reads CASSFGGRNYEQYF. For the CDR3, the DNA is TGTGCCAGCAGCTTTGGCGGGAGGAACTACGAGCAGTACTTC.

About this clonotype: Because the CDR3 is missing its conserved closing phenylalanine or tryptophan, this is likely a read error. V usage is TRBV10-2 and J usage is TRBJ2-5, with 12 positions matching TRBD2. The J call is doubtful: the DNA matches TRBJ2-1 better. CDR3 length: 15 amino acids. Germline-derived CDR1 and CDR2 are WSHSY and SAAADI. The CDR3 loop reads CASSPTSGRLNDQFS. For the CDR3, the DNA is TGCGCCAGCAGCCCAACTAGCGGGAGGCTGAATGATCAGTTCTCC.

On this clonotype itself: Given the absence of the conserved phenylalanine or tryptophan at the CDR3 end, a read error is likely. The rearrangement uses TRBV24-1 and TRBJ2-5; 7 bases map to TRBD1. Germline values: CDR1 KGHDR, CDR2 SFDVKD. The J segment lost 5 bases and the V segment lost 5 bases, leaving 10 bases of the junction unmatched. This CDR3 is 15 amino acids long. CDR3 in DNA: TGTGCCACCAGTGGGCTGACAGGGATTCGGGAGACCCAGTACCTC. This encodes CATSGLTGIRETQYL.

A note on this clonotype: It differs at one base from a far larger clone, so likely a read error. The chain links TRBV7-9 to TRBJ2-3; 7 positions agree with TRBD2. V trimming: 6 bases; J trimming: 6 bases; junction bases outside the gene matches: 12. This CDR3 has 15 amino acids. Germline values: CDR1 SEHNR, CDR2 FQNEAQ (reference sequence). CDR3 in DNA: TGTGCCAGCAGATCCGGGGCGGGAGAATGGGATACGCAGTATTTT. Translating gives CASRSGAGEWDTQYF.

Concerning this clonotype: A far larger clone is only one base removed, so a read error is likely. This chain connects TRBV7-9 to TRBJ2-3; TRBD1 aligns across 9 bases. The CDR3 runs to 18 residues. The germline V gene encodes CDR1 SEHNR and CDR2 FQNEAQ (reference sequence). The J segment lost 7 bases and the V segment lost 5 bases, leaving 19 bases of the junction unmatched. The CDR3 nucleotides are TGTGCCAGCAGCAACGCCAGGGACAGGGAATTTTATCTGTATACGCAGTATTTT. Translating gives CASSNARDREFYLYTQYF.

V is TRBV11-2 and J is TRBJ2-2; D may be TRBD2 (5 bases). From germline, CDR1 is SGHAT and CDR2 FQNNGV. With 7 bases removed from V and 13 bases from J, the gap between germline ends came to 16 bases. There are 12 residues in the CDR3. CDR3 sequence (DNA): TGTGCCAGCACCGCCCTTATCGCGGGGCTGTTTTTT. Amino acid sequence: CASTALIAGLFF. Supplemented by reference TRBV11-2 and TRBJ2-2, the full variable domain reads EAGVAQSPRYKIIEKRQSVAFWCNPISGHATLYWYQQILGQGPKLLIQFQNNGVVDDSQLPKDRFSAERLKGVDSTLKIQPAKLEDSAVYLCASTALIAGLFFGEGSRLTVL.

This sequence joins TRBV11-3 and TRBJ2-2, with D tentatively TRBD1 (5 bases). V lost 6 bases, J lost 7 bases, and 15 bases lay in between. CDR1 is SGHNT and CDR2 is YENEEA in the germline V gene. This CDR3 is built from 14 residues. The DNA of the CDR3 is TGTGCCAGCAGGGGGTGGCGGACAAACGGGGAGCTGTTTTTT. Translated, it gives CASRGWRTNGELFF.